Listed here is a single T cell receptor (beta chain). Its antigen is unknown. The sample comes from a study of T cell responses to AZD1222 COVID-19 vaccine. Notes on the study in general: Nearly half of the spike-specific TCRs reportedly recognize variant regions that carry no mutations. Donors were chiefly white British, with a greater number of females, and clonal diversity was perhaps underestimated. Baseline serostatus was positive in only six AZD1222 recipients.

V lost 0 bases and J lost 8, with 14 bases in between. Germline V gene lookup returns CDR1 SGHTA and CDR2 FQGNSA. The CDR3 totals 15 residues. Data came from immunoSEQ multiplex PCR; TCRdb stores just in-frame clones and leaves some out. The repertoire consists of some 120,000 clones, with approximately 90% occurring once and the leading ten covering approximately 8%. This rearrangement joins TRBV7-2 to TRBJ2-1, with D possibly TRBD1 on 6 matching bases. The source is an adult who received the AZD1222 COVID-19 vaccine. The source was peripheral blood, collected 28 days after the second AZD1222 dose. CDR3 loop: CASSLARTVSDEQFF. CDR3 nucleotide sequence: TGTGCCAGCAGCTTAGCCAGGACAGTGAGCGATGAGCAGTTCTTC.